The 15 T cell receptor beta chains presented below share a single source sample, sequenced in a study of shared clonotypes between healthy human individuals. Data came from immunoSEQ multiplex PCR; TCRdb stores just in-frame clones and leaves some out. The table shows 800,000 to 1,200,000 clones, with 75% to 80% occurring only once. Sequencing was carried out using memory CD4+ T cells from PBMCs. Subset defined: CD45RA-negative fraction. The receptors here all came from a man between 18 and 35 years old in good health. Some clones in this sample may be carry-over from other donors' samples.

This chain links TRBV18 with TRBJ2-3; D not certain. Deletions cut 4 bases from V and 6 bases from J, with 14 bases between. Germline V CDR1 and CDR2: KGHSH, LQKENI. This CDR3 is 14 amino acids long. CDR3 sequence (DNA): TGTGCCAGCTCACTAGGTCCCGCCGTTGATACGCAGTATTTT. Translated: CASSLGPAVDTQYF. Full variable domain (missing parts from reference TRBV18 and TRBJ2-3): NAGVMQNPRHLVRRRGQEARLRCSPMKGHSHVYWYRQLPEEGLKFMVYLQKENIIDESGMPKERFSAEFPKEGPSILRIQQVVRGDSAAYFCASSLGPAVDTQYFGPGTRLTVL.

The chain has TRBV7-9 and TRBJ1-5; D unclear. V gave up 5 bases and J gave up 4 bases, with 9 bases separating them. The germline gives CDR1 SEHNR, CDR2 FQNEAQ (reference sequence). The CDR3 is 13 residues long. The CDR3 here is CASSLRENQPQHF. The CDR3 DNA sequence: TGTGCCAGCAGCCTCCGGGAGAATCAGCCCCAGCATTTT.

The chain is built from TRBV30 and TRBJ1-2; 7 nucleotides match TRBD1. The CDR3 loop spans 14 amino acids. The J segment lost 5 bases and the V segment lost 4 bases, leaving 10 bases of the junction unmatched. Germline V lookup: CDR1 GTSNPN, CDR2 SVGIG (reference sequence). The CDR3 sequence is CAWIRDSLGYGYTF. Here the CDR3 DNA reads TGTGCCTGGATCCGGGACAGCCTCGGATATGGCTACACCTTC.

Concerning this clone: The same CDR3 is also encoded by other DNA sequences in this sample. The CDR3 spells CASSSTGTNSPLHF. In DNA, the CDR3 is TGTGCCAGCAGCTCCACAGGGACCAATTCACCCCTCCACTTT. This chain joins TRBV28 and TRBJ1-6, with a weak D call TRBD1 (6 bases). V gave up 6 bases and J gave up 7 bases, with 13 bases separating them. This CDR3 has 14 amino acids. Looked up from germline, CDR1 is MDHEN and CDR2 is SYDVKM.

CDR3: CASSSPGGGYEQYF. CDR3 bases: TGTGCCAGCAGCTCTCCAGGGGGCGGGTACGAGCAGTACTTC. The chain uses TRBV6-5 and TRBJ2-7, with 8 bases that match TRBD1. Losses at the gene ends were 6 bases for V and 4 bases for J; bases not matched to a gene: 8. Germline CDR1 reads MNHEY; CDR2 reads SVGAGI. This CDR3 is 14 amino acids long.

This clone was seen more than once but under ten times. This sample also contains other DNA sequences that code for the same CDR3. This rearrangement joins TRBV9 to TRBJ1-2, with D maybe TRBD1 (5 bases). Germline V gene data show CDR1 as SGDLS and CDR2 as YYNGEE. V was shortened by 0 bases and J by 4 bases, with 7 bases between the two germline ends. This CDR3 is 13 amino acids long. The CDR3, as DNA: TGTGCCAGCAGCGTAGGTCAGGGCTATGGCTACACCTTC. This encodes CASSVGQGYGYTF.

The count of this clone is one. The J gene is TRBJ2-7, the V gene TRBV6-1, with D possibly being TRBD2 (5 bases). The germline V gene encodes CDR1 MNHNS and CDR2 SASEGT. The CDR3 has 12 amino acids. Trimming removed 6 bases at V and 6 bases at J, with 12 bases between. The CDR3 DNA follows: TGTGCCAGCAGAATGAGGAGGAGCGAGCAGTACTTC. Protein sequence: CASRMRRSEQYF.

V usage is TRBV5-1 and J usage is TRBJ1-4; 7 nucleotides line up with TRBD1. The germline V gene encodes CDR1 SGHRS and CDR2 YFSETQ. The J segment lost 5 bases and the V segment lost 4 bases, leaving 5 bases of the junction unmatched. CDR3 length: 14 amino acids. The CDR3 sequence is CASSIQGINEKLFF. The CDR3, as DNA: TGCGCCAGCAGCATACAGGGGATAAATGAAAAACTGTTTTTT.

This clone appeared many times. The chain carries TRBV18 and TRBJ1-2; D possibly corresponds to TRBD1 (5 bases). V gave up 0 bases and J gave up 5 bases, with 10 bases separating them. The CDR3 length is 14 residues. Looked up from germline, CDR1 is KGHSH and CDR2 is LQKENI. CDR3 in DNA: TGTGCCAGCTCACCACCGGGTAGGGGATATGGCTACACCTTC. Its translation is CASSPPGRGYGYTF.

The chain recombines TRBV6-5 with TRBJ1-4; TRBD1 is a possible D gene (5 bases). In germline, CDR1 is MNHEY, CDR2 SVGAGI. V shed 3 bases and J shed 7 bases, with 15 bases lying between them. The CDR3 consists of 15 residues. CDR3 loop: CASSYQGRQGEKLFF. The CDR3 DNA reads TGTGCCAGCAGTTATCAGGGACGCCAGGGTGAAAAACTGTTTTTT.

The gene calls are TRBV6-6 and TRBJ2-7, with D possibly TRBD2 on 7 matching bases. Germline V CDR1 and CDR2: MNHNY, SVGAGI (reference sequence). This CDR3 contains 15 residues. V was cut by 1 base and J by 0 bases, with 10 bases left in between. CDR3 sequence reads: CASSYWEGHSYEQYF. Written as DNA, the CDR3 is TGTGCCAGCAGTTACTGGGAGGGACACTCCTACGAGCAGTACTTC.

The chain recombines TRBV5-6 with TRBJ2-1; TRBD1 matches at 7 bases. Trimming took 0 bases from V and 4 from J; bases not matched to a gene: 4. CDR3 size: 15 residues. Germline loops: CDR1 SGHDT, CDR2 YYEEEE. Written as DNA, the CDR3 is TGTGCCAGCAGCTTGGGTCCAGGGGGTTACAATGAGCAGTTCTTC. It codes for CASSLGPGGYNEQFF.

The gene calls are TRBV27 and TRBJ2-3; D is unclear. Deletions cut 6 bases from V and 0 bases from J, with 10 bases between. The CDR3 is made up of 14 amino acids. CDR1 and CDR2 (germline): MNHEY, SMNVEV (reference sequence). The CDR3, as DNA: TGTGCCAGCAGGCCCCGGCCCAGCACAGATACGCAGTATTTT. This codes for CASRPRPSTDTQYF.

This chain links TRBV2 with TRBJ1-4; 7 nucleotides agree with TRBD1. CDR3 length: 14 residues. The junction had 5 bases not matched to a gene; V was cut back by 6 bases and J by 4 bases. Germline assignment: CDR1 SNHLY and CDR2 FYNNEI. CDR3 loop: CASRVDRDNEKLFF. DNA for the CDR3: TGTGCCAGCAGAGTAGACAGGGATAATGAAAAACTGTTTTTT.

This sequence joins TRBV7-2 and TRBJ1-2; perhaps TRBD1 as D (5 bases). The CDR3 extends over 14 amino acids. V shed 5 bases and J shed 4 bases, with 14 bases lying between them. Germline loops: CDR1 SGHTA, CDR2 FQGNSA. The CDR3 DNA reads TGTGCCAGCAGCCTAAGACAGACCCTCTATGGCTACACCTTC. Its protein is CASSLRQTLYGYTF.